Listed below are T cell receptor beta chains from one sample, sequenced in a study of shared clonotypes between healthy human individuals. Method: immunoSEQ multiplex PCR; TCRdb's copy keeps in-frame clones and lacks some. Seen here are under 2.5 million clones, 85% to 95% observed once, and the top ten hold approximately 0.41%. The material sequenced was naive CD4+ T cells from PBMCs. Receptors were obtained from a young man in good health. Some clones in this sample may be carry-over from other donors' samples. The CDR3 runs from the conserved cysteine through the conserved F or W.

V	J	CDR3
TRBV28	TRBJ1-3	CASTIKVAGNTIYF
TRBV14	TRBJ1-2	CASSQGAYGYTF
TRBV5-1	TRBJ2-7	CASSLPPGRRQYF
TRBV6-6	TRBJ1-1	CASRTTGVAFF
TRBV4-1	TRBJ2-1	CASSQDALSYNEQFF
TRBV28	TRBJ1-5	CASSLLQGWENQPQHF
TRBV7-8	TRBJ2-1	CASSLDTSGGNYNEQFF
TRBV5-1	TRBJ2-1	CASSSGGPGNEQFF
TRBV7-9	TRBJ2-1	CASSSSNEQFF
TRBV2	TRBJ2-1	CASSEKSSGYNEQFF
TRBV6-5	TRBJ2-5	CASRSGSKTQYF
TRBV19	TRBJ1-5	CASAWGSKRQPQHF
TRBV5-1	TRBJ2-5	CASSPGQKETQYF
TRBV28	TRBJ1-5	CASRPRQGSSNQPQHF
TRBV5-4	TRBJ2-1	CASSSGSSYNEQFF
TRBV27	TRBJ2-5	CASSQGGETQYF
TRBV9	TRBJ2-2	CASSVSTTGKDTGELFF
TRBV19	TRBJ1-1	CASRGQGWSEAFF
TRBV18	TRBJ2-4	CASSPQSTSGALF
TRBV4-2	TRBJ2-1	CASSQERQGVYNEQFF
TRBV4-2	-	CASSQEVGIPYEQYF
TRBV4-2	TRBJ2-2	CASSRTAWGTGELFF
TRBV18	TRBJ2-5	CASRNAQGLAGVETQYF
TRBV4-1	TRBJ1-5	CASSQGLTNQPQHF
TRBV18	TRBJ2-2	CASSPERRVGGELFF
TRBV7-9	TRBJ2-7	CASSLHTGEYEQYF
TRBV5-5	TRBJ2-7	CASSLFERGISYEQYF
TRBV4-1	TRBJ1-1	CASSQEGTGDDFIFEAFF
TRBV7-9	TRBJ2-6	CASSATSGANVLTF
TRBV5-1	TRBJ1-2	CASSYGEGRGGYGYTF
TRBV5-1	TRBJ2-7	CASSLQSGRRNEQYF
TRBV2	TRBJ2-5	CASSVPGSETQYF
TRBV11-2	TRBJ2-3	CASSLGTLTPDTQYF
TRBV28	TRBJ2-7	CASSSLVWGVSYEQYF
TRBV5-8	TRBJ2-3	CASSPRIAGRDRTDTQYF
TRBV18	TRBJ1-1	CASSPPEGGTEAFF
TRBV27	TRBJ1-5	CASSSIGRPQHF
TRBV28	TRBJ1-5	CASRDRLLVGPQHF
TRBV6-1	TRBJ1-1	CASGYTEAFF
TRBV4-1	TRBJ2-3	CASSQDWTSRTDTQYF
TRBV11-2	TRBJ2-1	CASSPRQGSGYNEQFF
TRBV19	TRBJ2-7	CASSIPQHYEQYF